The rows below give T cell receptor beta chains drawn from one sample of a study of cytomegalovirus exposure and HLA in healthy donors. Some clones are missing from TCRdb's copy, which holds only in-frame ones; the method was immunoSEQ multiplex PCR. The sample table sets out some 70,000 clones. The sequencing sample was made of PBMCs. Source of these receptors: a boy aged 10-17 years in good health and CMV-seronegative. The CDR3 runs from the conserved cysteine through the conserved F or W. A D gene is named only where the DNA matches it firmly.

v_gene	j_gene	len	d_gene	CDR3nt	CDR3aa
TRBV30	TRBJ2-5	13	-	TGTGCCTGGAGTGTGGGACTGGGAGAGACCCAGTACTTC	CAWSVGLGETQYF
TRBV19	TRBJ1-1	14	-	TGTGCCAGTAGTATCGCAGGGGCAAACACTGAAGCTTTCTTT	CASSIAGANTEAFF
TRBV5-1	TRBJ2-5	16	TRBD1	TGCGCCAGCAGCACGGACAGGGGTATAGGGAAAGAGACCCAGTACTTC	CASSTDRGIGKETQYF
TRBV6-1	TRBJ2-7	17	TRBD1	TGTGCCAGCAGTGAATATTACCGGGACAGGGGGTTCTACGAGCAGTACTTC	CASSEYYRDRGFYEQYF
TRBV9	TRBJ2-1	17	TRBD2	TGTGCCAGCAGCGTAGCGGCGCGGGGGGCTCCTCTGGATGAGCAGTTCTTC	CASSVAARGAPLDEQFF
TRBV7-4	TRBJ1-5	19	TRBD1	TGTGCCAGCAGCTTAGTTTGGCAGGACAGGGAACATAGCAATCAGCCCCAGCATTTT	CASSLVWQDREHSNQPQHF
TRBV2	TRBJ1-5	13	-	TGTGCCAGCAGACAGGGTAGCGATCAGCCCCAGCATTTT	CASRQGSDQPQHF
TRBV4-2	TRBJ2-3	16	-	TGTGCCAGCAGCCAAGACGGGAGTAGGGGCACAGATACGCAGTATTTT	CASSQDGSRGTDTQYF
TRBV27	TRBJ2-3	14	TRBD2	TGTGCCAGCAGTTTATCGGCGGGAGCGGGTACGCAGTATTTT	CASSLSAGAGTQYF
TRBV4-1	TRBJ1-3	17	TRBD1	TGCGCCAGCAGCCAAGGCAGGGGGCAGTTCTCTGGAAACACCATATATTTT	CASSQGRGQFSGNTIYF
TRBV6-5	TRBJ1-6	15	-	TGTGCCAGCAGTTACCGACCGGGGGGCAATTCACCCCTCCACTTT	CASSYRPGGNSPLHF
TRBV6-1	TRBJ1-1	11	-	TGTGCCAGCAATTATAAGGGGGAAGCTTTCTTT	CASNYKGEAFF
TRBV9	TRBJ1-1	14	-	TGTGCCAGCAGCCAAGACCTAGGGAACACTGAAGCTTTCTTT	CASSQDLGNTEAFF
TRBV7-8	TRBJ1-2	16	-	TGTGCCAGCAGCTTAGAAAGTATCTTAGGGGCGGATGGCTACACCTTC	CASSLESILGADGYTF
TRBV29-1	TRBJ2-1	14	-	TGCAGCGTTGATAATGTCGGGAGATACAATGAGCAGTTCTTC	CSVDNVGRYNEQFF
TRBV29-1	TRBJ1-1	12	TRBD1	TGCAGCGTGGAACAGGGGACCACTGAAGCTTTCTTT	CSVEQGTTEAFF
TRBV6-6	TRBJ2-1	14	TRBD2	TGTGCCAGCAGTAGTAGTGGGGGGGACAATGAGCAGTTCTTC	CASSSSGGDNEQFF
TRBV6-6	TRBJ1-1	13	-	TGTGCCAGCAGTGAGACACGGATGTCAGAAGCTTTCTTT	CASSETRMSEAFF
TRBV30	TRBJ2-7	19	TRBD2	TGTGCCTGGAGGAGATTCAAGACTAGCGGGAGGGCTATTCACTACGAGCAGTACTTC	CAWRRFKTSGRAIHYEQYF
TRBV7-9	TRBJ1-5	14	-	TGTGCCAGCAGCACGACAGGTTATAATCAGCCCCAGCATTTT	CASSTTGYNQPQHF
TRBV7-9	TRBJ2-5	15	-	TGTGCCAGCAGCTTAACAACCGGGACAAAAGAGACCCAGTACTTC	CASSLTTGTKETQYF
TRBV7-2	TRBJ1-2	16	TRBD1	TGTGCCAGCAGCCGGTATACGGGACAGGGGAACGATGGCTACACCTTC	CASSRYTGQGNDGYTF
TRBV19	TRBJ1-2	12	-	TGTGCCAGTAGTACTAGGCTCTATGGCTACACCTTC	CASSTRLYGYTF
TRBV2	TRBJ2-2	14	-	TGTGCCAGCAGTGATTGGACGGAGGCTTTGGAGCTGTTTTTT	CASSDWTEALELFF
TRBV5-1	TRBJ2-7	15	-	TGCGCCAGCAGCTTGGCTGTCCAGGGTCAGGGCGAGCAGTACTTC	CASSLAVQGQGEQYF
TRBV29-1	TRBJ2-5	14	-	TGCAGCGTCCTGTGGGCAGGGTCCGTAGAGACCCAGTACTTC	CSVLWAGSVETQYF
TRBV5-1	TRBJ1-6	13	-	TGCGCCAGCAGTGGACTGCCGAATTCACCCCTCCACTTT	CASSGLPNSPLHF
TRBV2	TRBJ1-2	19	TRBD1	TGTGCCAGCAGCGACTCGACGACAGGGGTGGGGGGCCTCGCCTATGGCTACACCTTC	CASSDSTTGVGGLAYGYTF
TRBV6-6	TRBJ1-1	13	-	TGTGCCAGCAGTGTCCCCGCGAGCACTGAAGCTTTCTTT	CASSVPASTEAFF
TRBV5-1	TRBJ2-1	14	TRBD2	TGCGCCAGCACCTCTAGCGGGTCCTACAATGAGCAGTTCTTC	CASTSSGSYNEQFF
TRBV2	TRBJ2-7	14	TRBD1	TGTGCCAGCAGCCGGACAGGGTTGGCCTACGAGCAGTACTTC	CASSRTGLAYEQYF
TRBV7-2	TRBJ1-2	13	-	TGTGCCAGCAGACAAGACGGGGGACGGGACTACACCTTC	CASRQDGGRDYTF
TRBV7-2	TRBJ2-1	15	-	TGTGCCAGCAGCTCAAGCCAGGCCTCCGACAATGAGCAGTTCTTC	CASSSSQASDNEQFF
TRBV6-1	TRBJ1-1	13	-	TGTGCCAGCAGAGGAGAGGGCGGGACTGAAGCTTTCTTT	CASRGEGGTEAFF